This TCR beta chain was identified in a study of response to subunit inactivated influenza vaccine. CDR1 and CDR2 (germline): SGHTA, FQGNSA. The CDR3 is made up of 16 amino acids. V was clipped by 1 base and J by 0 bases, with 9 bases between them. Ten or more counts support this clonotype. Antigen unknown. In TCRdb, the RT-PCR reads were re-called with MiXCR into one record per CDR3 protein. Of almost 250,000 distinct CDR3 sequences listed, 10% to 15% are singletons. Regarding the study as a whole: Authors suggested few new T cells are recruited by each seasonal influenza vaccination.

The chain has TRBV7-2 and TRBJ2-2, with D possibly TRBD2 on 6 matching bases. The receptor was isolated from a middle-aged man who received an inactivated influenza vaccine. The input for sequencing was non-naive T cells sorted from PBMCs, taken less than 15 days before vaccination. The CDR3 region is CASSLVWGANTGELFF. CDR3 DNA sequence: TGTGCCAGCAGCTTAGTATGGGGGGCGAACACCGGGGAGCTGTTTTTT.